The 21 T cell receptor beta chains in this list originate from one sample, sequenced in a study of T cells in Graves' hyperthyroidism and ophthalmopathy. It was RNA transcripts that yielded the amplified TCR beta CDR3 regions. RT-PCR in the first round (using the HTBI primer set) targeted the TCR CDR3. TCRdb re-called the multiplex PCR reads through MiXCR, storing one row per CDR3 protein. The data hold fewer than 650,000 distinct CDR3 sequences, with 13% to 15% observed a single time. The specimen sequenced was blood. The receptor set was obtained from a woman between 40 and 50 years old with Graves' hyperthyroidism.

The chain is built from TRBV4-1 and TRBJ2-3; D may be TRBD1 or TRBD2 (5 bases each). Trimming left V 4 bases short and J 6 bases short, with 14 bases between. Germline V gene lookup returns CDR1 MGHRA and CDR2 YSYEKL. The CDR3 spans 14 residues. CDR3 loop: CASSPGPHSDTQYF. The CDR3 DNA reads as TGCGCCAGCAGCCCGGGACCCCATTCGGATACGCAGTATTTT.

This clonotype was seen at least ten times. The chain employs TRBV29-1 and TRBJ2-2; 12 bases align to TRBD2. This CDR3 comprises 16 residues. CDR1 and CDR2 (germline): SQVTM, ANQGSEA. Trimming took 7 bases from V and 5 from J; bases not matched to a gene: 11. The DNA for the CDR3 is TGCAGCGCAGAACGGGCTAGCGGGAGGGTTACCGGGGAGCTGTTTTTT. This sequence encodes CSAERASGRVTGELFF.

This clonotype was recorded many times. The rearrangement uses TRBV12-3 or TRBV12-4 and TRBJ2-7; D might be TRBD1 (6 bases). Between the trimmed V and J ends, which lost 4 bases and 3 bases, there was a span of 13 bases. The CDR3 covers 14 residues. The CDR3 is CASSYGGLNYEQYF. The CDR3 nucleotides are TGTGCCAGCAGTTATGGGGGCTTAAACTACGAGCAGTACTTC.

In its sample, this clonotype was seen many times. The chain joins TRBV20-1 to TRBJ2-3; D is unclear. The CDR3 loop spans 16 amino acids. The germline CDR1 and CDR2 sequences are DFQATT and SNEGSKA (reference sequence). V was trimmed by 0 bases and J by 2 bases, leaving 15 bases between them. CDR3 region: CSARDSRLEITDTQYF. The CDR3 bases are TGCAGTGCTAGAGATTCCCGACTGGAAATCACAGATACGCAGTATTTT.

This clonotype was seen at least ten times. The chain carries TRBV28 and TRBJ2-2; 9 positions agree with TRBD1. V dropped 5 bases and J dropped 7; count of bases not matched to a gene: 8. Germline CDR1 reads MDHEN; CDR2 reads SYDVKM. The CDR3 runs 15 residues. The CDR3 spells CASSPDRGTNGELFF. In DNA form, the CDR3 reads TGTGCCAGCAGTCCTGACAGGGGGACAAACGGGGAGCTGTTTTTT.

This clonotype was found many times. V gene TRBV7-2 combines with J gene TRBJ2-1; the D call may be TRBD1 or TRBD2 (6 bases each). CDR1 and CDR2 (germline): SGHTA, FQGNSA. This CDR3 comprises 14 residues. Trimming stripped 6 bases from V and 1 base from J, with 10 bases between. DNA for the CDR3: TGTGCCAGCAGTAGGGGGGCGTCCTACAATGAGCAGTTCTTC. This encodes CASSRGASYNEQFF.

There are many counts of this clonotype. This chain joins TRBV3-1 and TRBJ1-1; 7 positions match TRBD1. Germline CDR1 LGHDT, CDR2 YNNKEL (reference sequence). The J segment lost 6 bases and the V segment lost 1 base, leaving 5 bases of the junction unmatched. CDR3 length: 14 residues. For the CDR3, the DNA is TGTGCCAGCAGCCAAGCGGGGGGGACAGCTGAAGCTTTCTTT. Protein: CASSQAGGTAEAFF. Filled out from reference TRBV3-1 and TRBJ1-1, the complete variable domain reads DTAVSQTPKYLVTQMGNDKSIKCEQNLGHDTMYWYKQDSKKFLKIMFSYNNKELIINETVPNRFSPKSPDKAHLNLHINSLELGDSAVYFCASSQAGGTAEAFFGQGTRLTVV.

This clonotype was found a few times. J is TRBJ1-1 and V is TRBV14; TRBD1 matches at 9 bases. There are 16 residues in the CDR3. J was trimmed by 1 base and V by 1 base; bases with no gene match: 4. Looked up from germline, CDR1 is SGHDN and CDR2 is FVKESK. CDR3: CASSQATGGANTEAFF. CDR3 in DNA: TGTGCCAGCAGCCAAGCTACAGGGGGCGCGAACACTGAAGCTTTCTTT.

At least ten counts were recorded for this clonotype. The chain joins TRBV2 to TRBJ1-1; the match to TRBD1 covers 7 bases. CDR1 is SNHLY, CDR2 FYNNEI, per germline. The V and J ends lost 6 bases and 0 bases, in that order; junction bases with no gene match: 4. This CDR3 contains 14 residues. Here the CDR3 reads CASRTGTMNTEAFF. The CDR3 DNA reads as TGTGCCAGCAGGACAGGGACTATGAACACTGAAGCTTTCTTT.

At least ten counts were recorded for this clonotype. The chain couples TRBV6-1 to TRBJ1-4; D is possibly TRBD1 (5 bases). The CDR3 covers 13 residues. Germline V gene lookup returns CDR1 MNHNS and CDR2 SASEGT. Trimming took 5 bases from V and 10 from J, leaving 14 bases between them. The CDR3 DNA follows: TGTGCCAGCAGTCCCGGAGGGGCCGGAAAACTGTTTTTT. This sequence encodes CASSPGGAGKLFF.

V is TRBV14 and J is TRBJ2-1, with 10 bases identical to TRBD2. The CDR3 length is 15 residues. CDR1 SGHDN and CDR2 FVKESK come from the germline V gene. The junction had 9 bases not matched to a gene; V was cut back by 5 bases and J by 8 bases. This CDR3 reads CASSWASGRAYEQFF. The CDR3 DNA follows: TGTGCCAGCAGCTGGGCCAGCGGGAGGGCCTATGAGCAGTTCTTC.

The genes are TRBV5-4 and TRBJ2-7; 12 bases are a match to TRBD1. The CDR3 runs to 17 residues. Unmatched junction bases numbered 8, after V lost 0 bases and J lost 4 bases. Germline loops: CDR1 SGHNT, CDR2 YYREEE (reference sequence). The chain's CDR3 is CASSLGLGQGAGYEQYF. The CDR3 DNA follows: TGTGCCAGCAGCTTGGGATTGGGACAGGGGGCAGGGTACGAGCAGTACTTC.

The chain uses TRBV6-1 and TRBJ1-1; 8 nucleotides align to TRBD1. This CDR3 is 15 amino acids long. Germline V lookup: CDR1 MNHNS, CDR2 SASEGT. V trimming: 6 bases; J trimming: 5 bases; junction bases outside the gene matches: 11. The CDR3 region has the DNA TGTGCCAGCAGATCACTCGGACAGGGCGAGACTGAAGCTTTCTTT. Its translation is CASRSLGQGETEAFF.

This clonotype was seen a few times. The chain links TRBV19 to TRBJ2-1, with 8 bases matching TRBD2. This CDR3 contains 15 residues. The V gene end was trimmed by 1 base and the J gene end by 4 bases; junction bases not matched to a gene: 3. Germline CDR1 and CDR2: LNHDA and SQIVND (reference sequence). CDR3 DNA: TGTGCCAGTAGTATAGGAGCGGGAGAGTACAATGAGCAGTTCTTC. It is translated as CASSIGAGEYNEQFF. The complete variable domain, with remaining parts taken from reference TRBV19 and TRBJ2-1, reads DGGITQSPKYLFRKEGQNVTLSCEQNLNHDAMYWYRQDPGQGLRLIYYSQIVNDFQKGDIAEGYSVSREKKESFPLTVTSAQKNPTAFYLCASSIGAGEYNEQFFGPGTRLTVL.

CDR3: CASKTGRGHTYEQYF. The CDR3 DNA follows: TGTGCCAGCAAAACAGGAAGGGGACATACCTACGAGCAGTACTTC. The chain carries TRBV6-2 or TRBV6-3 and TRBJ2-7; weak D call: TRBD1 (6 bases). The germline CDR1 and CDR2 sequences are MNHEY and SVGEGT. This CDR3 is built from 15 residues. V lost 7 bases and J lost 2, with 18 bases in between.

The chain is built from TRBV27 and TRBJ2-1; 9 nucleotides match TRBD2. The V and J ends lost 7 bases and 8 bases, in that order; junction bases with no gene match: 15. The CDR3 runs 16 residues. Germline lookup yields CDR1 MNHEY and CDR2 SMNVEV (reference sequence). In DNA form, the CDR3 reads TGTGCCAGCATCTCACTTCCAGCGGGAGGCTCCCATGAGCAGTTCTTC. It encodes CASISLPAGGSHEQFF.

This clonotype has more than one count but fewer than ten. CDR3 region: CVSLQGSAGNTIYF. In DNA, the CDR3 is TGTGTCAGTCTACAGGGGAGCGCTGGAAACACCATATATTTT. The chain carries TRBV28 and TRBJ1-3; TRBD1 aligns across 7 bases. The CDR3 covers 14 residues. CDR1 MDHEN and CDR2 SYDVKM come from the germline V gene. The whole variable domain, remainder taken from reference TRBV28 and TRBJ1-3, is DVKVTQSSRYLVKRTGEKVFLECVQDMDHENMFWYRQDPGLGLRLIYFSYDVKMKEKGDIPEGYSVSREKKERFSLILESASTNQTSMYLCVSLQGSAGNTIYFGEGSWLTVV.

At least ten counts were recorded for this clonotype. DNA for the CDR3: TGTGCCAGCACCCCCTTAGCGGCCTCCGGTGAGCAGTTCTTC. Its protein is CASTPLAASGEQFF. The chain recombines TRBV14 with TRBJ2-1; perhaps TRBD2 as D (6 bases). The V and J ends lost 7 bases and 9 bases respectively, with 19 bases between them. The CDR3 sequence is 14 residues long. Germline CDR1 is SGHDN and CDR2 is FVKESK.

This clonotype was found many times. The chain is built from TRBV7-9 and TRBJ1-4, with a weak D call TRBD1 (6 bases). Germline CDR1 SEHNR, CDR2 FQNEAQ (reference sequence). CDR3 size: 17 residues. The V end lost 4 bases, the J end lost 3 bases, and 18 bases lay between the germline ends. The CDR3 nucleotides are TGTGCCAGCAGCTCCCGAGGGACAACCGCTCCTAATGAAAAACTGTTTTTT. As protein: CASSSRGTTAPNEKLFF.

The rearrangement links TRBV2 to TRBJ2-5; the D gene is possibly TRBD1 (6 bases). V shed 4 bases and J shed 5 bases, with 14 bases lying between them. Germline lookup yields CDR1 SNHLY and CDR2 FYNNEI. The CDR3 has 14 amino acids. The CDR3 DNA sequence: TGTGCCAGCAGTGCCAGGGGTGATGGGGAGACCCAGTACTTC. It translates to CASSARGDGETQYF.

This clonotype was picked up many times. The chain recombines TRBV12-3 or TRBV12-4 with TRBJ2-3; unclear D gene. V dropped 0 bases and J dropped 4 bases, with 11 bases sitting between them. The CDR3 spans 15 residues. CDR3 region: CASSLAIYGADTQYF. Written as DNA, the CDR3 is TGTGCCAGCAGTTTAGCGATTTATGGCGCAGATACGCAGTATTTT.